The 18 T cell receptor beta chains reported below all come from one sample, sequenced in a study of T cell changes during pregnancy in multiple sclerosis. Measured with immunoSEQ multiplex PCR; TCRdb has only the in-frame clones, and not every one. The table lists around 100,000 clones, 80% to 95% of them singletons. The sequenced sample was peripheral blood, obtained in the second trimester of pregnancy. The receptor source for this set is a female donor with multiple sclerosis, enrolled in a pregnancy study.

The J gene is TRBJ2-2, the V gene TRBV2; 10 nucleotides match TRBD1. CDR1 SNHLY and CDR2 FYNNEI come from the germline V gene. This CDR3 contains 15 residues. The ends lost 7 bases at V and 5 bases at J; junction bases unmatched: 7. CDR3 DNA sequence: TGTGCCAGCATTCCCGGGACAGGGGTGACCGGGGAGCTGTTTTTT. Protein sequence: CASIPGTGVTGELFF.

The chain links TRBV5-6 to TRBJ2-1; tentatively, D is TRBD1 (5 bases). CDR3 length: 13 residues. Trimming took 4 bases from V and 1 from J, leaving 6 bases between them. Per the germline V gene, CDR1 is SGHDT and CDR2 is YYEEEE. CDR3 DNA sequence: TGTGCCAGCAGCGACAGTTCCTACAATGAGCAGTTCTTC. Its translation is CASSDSSYNEQFF.

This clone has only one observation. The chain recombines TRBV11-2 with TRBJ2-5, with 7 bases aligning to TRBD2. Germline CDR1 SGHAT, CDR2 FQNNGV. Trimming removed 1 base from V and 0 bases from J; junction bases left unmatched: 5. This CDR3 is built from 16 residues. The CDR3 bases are TGTGCCAGCAGCTTAGCGGGAGGCGCCCACCAAGAGACCCAGTACTTC. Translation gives CASSLAGGAHQETQYF.

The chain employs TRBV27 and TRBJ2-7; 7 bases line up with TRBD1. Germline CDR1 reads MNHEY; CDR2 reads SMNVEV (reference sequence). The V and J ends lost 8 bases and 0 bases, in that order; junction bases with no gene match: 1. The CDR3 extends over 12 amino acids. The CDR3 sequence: CASDRVSYEQYF. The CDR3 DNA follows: TGTGCCAGCGACAGGGTCTCCTACGAGCAGTACTTC.

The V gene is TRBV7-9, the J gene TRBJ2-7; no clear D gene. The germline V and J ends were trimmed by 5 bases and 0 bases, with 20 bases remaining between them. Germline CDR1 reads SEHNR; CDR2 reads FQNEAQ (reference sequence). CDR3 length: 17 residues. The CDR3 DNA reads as TGTGCCAGCAGCCCCGCGGTAGGTAGCAGAAACTCCTACGAGCAGTACTTC. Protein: CASSPAVGSRNSYEQYF.

CDR3 DNA: TGTGCCAGCTCACCAGACAGAAACTATGGCTACACCTTC. It is translated as CASSPDRNYGYTF. V usage is TRBV18 and J usage is TRBJ1-2, with a tentative D call TRBD1 (5 bases). Between the trimmed V and J ends, which lost 2 bases and 2 bases, there was a span of 6 bases. The CDR3 totals 13 residues. Per the germline V gene, CDR1 is KGHSH and CDR2 is LQKENI.

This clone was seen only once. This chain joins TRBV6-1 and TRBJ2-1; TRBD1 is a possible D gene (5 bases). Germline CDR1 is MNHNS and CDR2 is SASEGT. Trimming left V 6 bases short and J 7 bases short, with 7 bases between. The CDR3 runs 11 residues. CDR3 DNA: TGTGCCAGCAGGGCAGGGAATGAGCAGTTCTTC. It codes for CASRAGNEQFF.

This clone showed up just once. The CDR3 DNA reads as TGTGCCAGCAGCTTACTAACAGCCGGGGAGCTGTTTTTT. Its translation: CASSLLTAGELFF. The chain combines TRBV11-3 with TRBJ2-2; no clear D. V lost 2 bases to trimming and J lost 6 bases, with 7 bases between them. CDR3 length: 13 residues. Germline V gives CDR1 SGHNT, CDR2 YENEEA.

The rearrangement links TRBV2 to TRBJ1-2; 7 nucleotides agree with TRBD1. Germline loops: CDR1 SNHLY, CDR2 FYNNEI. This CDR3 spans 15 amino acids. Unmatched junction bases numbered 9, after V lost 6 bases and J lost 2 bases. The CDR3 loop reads CASRGTVNLNYGYTF. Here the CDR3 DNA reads TGTGCCAGCAGGGGGACAGTAAATTTGAACTATGGCTACACCTTC.

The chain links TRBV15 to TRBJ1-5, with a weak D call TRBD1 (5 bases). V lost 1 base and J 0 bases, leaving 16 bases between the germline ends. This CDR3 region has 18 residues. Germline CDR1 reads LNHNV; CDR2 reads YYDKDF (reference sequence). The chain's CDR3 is CATSRGGVGGDSNQPQHF. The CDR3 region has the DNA TGTGCCACCAGCAGAGGGGGGGTTGGAGGGGATAGCAATCAGCCCCAGCATTTT.

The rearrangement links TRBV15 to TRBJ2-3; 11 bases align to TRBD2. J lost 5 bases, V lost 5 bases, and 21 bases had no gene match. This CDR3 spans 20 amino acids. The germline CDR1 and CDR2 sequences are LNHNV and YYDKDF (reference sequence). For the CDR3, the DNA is TGTGCCACCAGCCGTCCGATACCACCGGGACTAGCGGCGACAGGAGATACGCAGTATTTT. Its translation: CATSRPIPPGLAATGDTQYF.

The CDR3: CASSYATGLAKNIQYF. Written as DNA, the CDR3 is TGTGCCAGCAGTTACGCTACAGGGTTAGCCAAAAACATTCAGTACTTC. V and J are TRBV6-5 and TRBJ2-4, with D maybe TRBD1 (6 bases). Germline lookup yields CDR1 MNHEY and CDR2 SVGAGI. This CDR3 contains 16 residues. V gave up 2 bases and J gave up 0 bases, with 11 bases separating them.

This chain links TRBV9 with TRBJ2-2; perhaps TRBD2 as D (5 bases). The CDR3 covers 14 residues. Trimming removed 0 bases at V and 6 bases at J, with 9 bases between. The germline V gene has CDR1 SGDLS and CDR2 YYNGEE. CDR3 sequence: CASSVEAVAGELFF. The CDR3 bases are TGTGCCAGCAGCGTAGAAGCGGTGGCCGGGGAGCTGTTTTTT.

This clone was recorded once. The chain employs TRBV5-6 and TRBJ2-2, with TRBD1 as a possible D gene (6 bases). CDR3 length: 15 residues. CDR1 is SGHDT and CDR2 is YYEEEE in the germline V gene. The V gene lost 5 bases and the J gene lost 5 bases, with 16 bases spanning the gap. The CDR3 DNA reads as TGTGCCAGCAGGCCCACAGGGATTGAGACCGGGGAGCTGTTTTTT. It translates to CASRPTGIETGELFF.

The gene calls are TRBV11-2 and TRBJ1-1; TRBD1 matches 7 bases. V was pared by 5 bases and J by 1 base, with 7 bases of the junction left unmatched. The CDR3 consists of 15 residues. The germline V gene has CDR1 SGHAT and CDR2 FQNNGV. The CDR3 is CASSVPGGSNTEAFF. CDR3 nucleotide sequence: TGTGCCAGCAGCGTACCAGGGGGGTCGAACACTGAAGCTTTCTTT. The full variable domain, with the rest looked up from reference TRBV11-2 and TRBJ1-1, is EAGVAQSPRYKIIEKRQSVAFWCNPISGHATLYWYQQILGQGPKLLIQFQNNGVVDDSQLPKDRFSAERLKGVDSTLKIQPAKLEDSAVYLCASSVPGGSNTEAFFGQGTRLTVV.

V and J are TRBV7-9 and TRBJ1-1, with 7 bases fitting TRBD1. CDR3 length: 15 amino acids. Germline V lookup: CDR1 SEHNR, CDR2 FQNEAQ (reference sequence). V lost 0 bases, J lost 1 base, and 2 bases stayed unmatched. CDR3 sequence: CASSLAGTANTEAFF. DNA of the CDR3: TGTGCCAGCAGCTTAGCGGGGACAGCGAACACTGAAGCTTTCTTT.

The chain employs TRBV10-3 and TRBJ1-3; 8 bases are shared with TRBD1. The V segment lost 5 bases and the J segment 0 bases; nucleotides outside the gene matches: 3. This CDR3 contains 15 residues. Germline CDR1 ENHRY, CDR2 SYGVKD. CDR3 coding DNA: TGTGCCATCAGTAAAACAGGGGGCTCTGGAAACACCATATATTTT. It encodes CAISKTGGSGNTIYF.

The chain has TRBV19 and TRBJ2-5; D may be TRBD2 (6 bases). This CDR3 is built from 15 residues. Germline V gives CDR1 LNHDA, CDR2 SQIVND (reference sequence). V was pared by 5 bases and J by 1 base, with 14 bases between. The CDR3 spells CASSQWQEGQETQYF. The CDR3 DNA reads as TGTGCCAGTAGTCAGTGGCAGGAGGGCCAAGAGACCCAGTACTTC. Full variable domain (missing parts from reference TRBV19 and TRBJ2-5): DGGITQSPKYLFRKEGQNVTLSCEQNLNHDAMYWYRQDPGQGLRLIYYSQIVNDFQKGDIAEGYSVSREKKESFPLTVTSAQKNPTAFYLCASSQWQEGQETQYFGPGTRLLVL.